The 22 T cell receptor beta chains in this list originate from one sample, sequenced in a study of blood T cell repertoires in COVID-19. TCRdb's table, derived via immunoSEQ multiplex PCR, lists solely in-frame clones and lacks some. The data show fewer than 110,000 clones, approximately 87% seen once. Sample: peripheral blood. The receptors shown here come from a young woman with acute or convalescent COVID-19.

This clone appeared a few times. CDR3 amino acids: CASLNRYSYEQYF. CDR3 nucleotides: TGTGCCAGCCTTAACCGGTACTCCTACGAGCAGTACTTC. This sequence joins TRBV28 and TRBJ2-7, with unresolved D. Germline V gene sequence: CDR1 MDHEN, CDR2 SYDVKM. The CDR3 is made up of 13 amino acids. Trimming took 8 bases from V and 0 from J, leaving 11 bases between them.

The chain has TRBV15 and TRBJ1-5; 9 bases are a match to TRBD1. J lost 5 bases, V lost 2 bases, and 4 bases had no gene match. Per germline, CDR1 LNHNV and CDR2 YYDKDF (reference sequence). The CDR3 runs 15 residues. The CDR3 nucleotides are TGTGCCACCAGCAGAACCGGGACAGGGTATCAGCCCCAGCATTTT. Its translation: CATSRTGTGYQPQHF.

This CDR3 reads CASSYAYEQYF. The CDR3 region has the DNA TGTGCCAGCAGTTACGCGTACGAGCAGTACTTC. This chain uses TRBV6-6 with TRBJ2-7, with no clear D. Germline lookup yields CDR1 MNHNY and CDR2 SVGAGI (reference sequence). The CDR3 has 11 residues. The ends were cut back, 2 bases at V and 4 bases at J, with 3 bases in the middle.

The rearrangement joins TRBV18 to TRBJ1-4; D possibly corresponds to TRBD1 (5 bases). The CDR3 covers 14 residues. Looked up from germline, CDR1 is KGHSH and CDR2 is LQKENI. V lost 3 bases to trimming and J lost 6 bases, with 11 bases between them. CDR3 protein: CASSPQSRDEKLFF. DNA of the CDR3: TGTGCCAGCTCACCTCAGAGCAGGGATGAAAAACTGTTTTTT. Together with reference TRBV18 and TRBJ1-4, the CDR3 gives the full variable domain: NAGVMQNPRHLVRRRGQEARLRCSPMKGHSHVYWYRQLPEEGLKFMVYLQKENIIDESGMPKERFSAEFPKEGPSILRIQQVVRGDSAAYFCASSPQSRDEKLFFGSGTQLSVL.

This rearrangement joins TRBV19 to TRBJ2-7; unclear D gene. Trimming cost V 4 bases and J 2 bases, with 9 bases left between them. The CDR3 sequence is 13 residues long. Per the germline V gene, CDR1 is LNHDA and CDR2 is SQIVND (reference sequence). The CDR3 coding sequence is TGTGCCAGTAGTAAGACATTTCCCTACGAGCAGTACTTC. Translating it yields CASSKTFPYEQYF.

The CDR3 DNA sequence: TGTGCCAGCAGCGTAAGTCCGGGAGACAATGAGCAGTTCTTC. It yields the protein CASSVSPGDNEQFF. The rearrangement joins TRBV9 to TRBJ2-1; tentatively, D is TRBD2 (6 bases). Trimming stripped 1 base from V and 5 bases from J, with 10 bases between. This CDR3 comprises 14 residues. Germline assignment: CDR1 SGDLS and CDR2 YYNGEE.

The genes are TRBV6-5 and TRBJ1-1; 7 bases are a match to TRBD1. The CDR3 is 15 residues long. V was clipped by 5 bases and J by 5 bases; unmatched bases: 11. CDR1 is MNHEY, CDR2 SVGAGI, per germline. CDR3 in amino acids: CASSLRQGLGTEAFF. In DNA form, the CDR3 reads TGTGCCAGCAGTCTGAGACAGGGACTGGGAACTGAAGCTTTCTTT.

Only a few counts were recorded for this clone. The chain uses TRBV11-2 and TRBJ2-7; TRBD2 agrees at 10 bases. CDR3 length equals 18 residues. Germline-derived CDR1 and CDR2 are SGHAT and FQNNGV. J was trimmed by 0 bases and V by 4 bases; bases with no gene match: 12. The CDR3 nucleotides are TGTGCCAGCAGCTCTATCCGAGTCCTAGCGGGGGTCTCCTACGAGCAGTACTTC. This sequence encodes CASSSIRVLAGVSYEQYF.

The chain combines TRBV14 with TRBJ2-3; tentative D call: TRBD2 (5 bases). The CDR3 extends over 15 amino acids. Looked up from germline, CDR1 is SGHDN and CDR2 is FVKESK. Trimming stripped 1 base from V and 4 bases from J, with 12 bases between. The CDR3 nucleotides are TGTGCCAGCAGCCAAGGTCACAGCGGATCAGATACGCAGTATTTT. Protein: CASSQGHSGSDTQYF.

V gene TRBV4-2 combines with J gene TRBJ1-2; D remains unclear. V was pared by 1 base and J by 8 bases, with 20 bases between. The CDR3 loop spans 16 amino acids. Germline values: CDR1 LGHNA, CDR2 YNFKEQ. CDR3 sequence reads: CASSQGGVPQHEGYTF. CDR3 in DNA: TGTGCCAGCAGCCAAGGTGGAGTGCCCCAACACGAGGGCTACACCTTC.

The V and J genes are TRBV21-1 and TRBJ2-7; the D call TRBD1 from the table was never checked on the DNA. TRBV21-1 is marked as a pseudogene. The CDR3 runs to 16 residues. As DNA, the CDR3 is TGTGCCAGCAGCCCCCGAAGGGCCAGGGGTATACACGAGCAGTACTTC. It is translated as CASSPRRARGIHEQYF.

The CDR3 bases are TGTGCCAGCAGCTTAGACCTCGGACAGATTTATTCACCCCTCCACTTT. Translating gives CASSLDLGQIYSPLHF. The chain uses TRBV11-3 and TRBJ1-6, with D possibly TRBD1 on 6 matching bases. The V end was cut by 0 bases, the J end by 8 bases, with 14 bases between. CDR3 length: 16 amino acids. Germline assignment: CDR1 SGHNT and CDR2 YENEEA.

This sequence joins TRBV28 and TRBJ1-4, with D possibly matching TRBD1 (5 bases). Germline loops: CDR1 MDHEN, CDR2 SYDVKM. The CDR3 has 12 amino acids. Trimming removed 6 bases from V and 5 bases from J, with 7 bases in between. CDR3 nucleotide sequence: TGTGCCAGCAGCCGGGGGAATGAAAAACTGTTTTTT. Translated: CASSRGNEKLFF.

The chain is built from TRBV27 and TRBJ1-6; 7 bases are shared with TRBD1. The CDR3 has 15 residues. Trimming removed 6 bases from V and 10 bases from J; junction bases left unmatched: 12. Germline V lookup: CDR1 MNHEY, CDR2 SMNVEV (reference sequence). The CDR3 coding sequence is TGTGCCAGCAGGCCCAGGGGGGCACCGGGGTCACCCCTCCACTTT. It yields the protein CASRPRGAPGSPLHF.

The chain links TRBV7-2 to TRBJ2-7; 9 bases are shared with TRBD2. V dropped 0 bases and J dropped 2; count of bases not matched to a gene: 2. This CDR3 spans 15 amino acids. Germline values: CDR1 SGHTA, CDR2 FQGNSA. The CDR3 region has the DNA TGTGCCAGCAGCTTAGCAAGCGGGGGGACCTACGAGCAGTACTTC. Residues: CASSLASGGTYEQYF.

The rearrangement links TRBV10-3 to TRBJ1-5; no clear D. V gave up 3 bases and J gave up 7 bases, with 16 bases separating them. The V gene's germline CDR1 is ENHRY and CDR2 SYGVKD. CDR3 length: 15 residues. CDR3 sequence reads: CAISDLGRAGQPQHF. In nucleotides, the CDR3 is TGTGCCATCAGTGACCTCGGGAGGGCGGGGCAGCCCCAGCATTTT.

The V and J genes are TRBV4-1 and TRBJ1-5; D is possibly TRBD1 (6 bases). The CDR3 extends over 18 amino acids. Deletions cut 4 bases from V and 0 bases from J, with 19 bases between. CDR1 and CDR2 from the germline V gene are MGHRA and YSYEKL. CDR3 residues: CASSLGGPPAYSNQPQHF. Written as DNA, the CDR3 is TGCGCCAGCAGCCTAGGGGGACCGCCCGCATATAGCAATCAGCCCCAGCATTTT.

This chain connects TRBV28 to TRBJ2-7; possible D gene TRBD1, 5 bases. V was cut by 4 bases and J by 4 bases, with 17 bases left in between. Germline CDR1 is MDHEN and CDR2 is SYDVKM. This CDR3 spans 15 amino acids. In DNA, the CDR3 is TGTGCCAGCAGTTCAGGGCAGTTAGGTAATTACGAGCAGTACTTC. Amino acid sequence: CASSSGQLGNYEQYF.

This clone came up many times. DNA for the CDR3: TGTGCCCCTGTAGGGACTGCCTATGGCTACACCTTC. This encodes CAPVGTAYGYTF. The chain has TRBV19 and TRBJ1-2, with D possibly TRBD1 on 5 matching bases. CDR1 and CDR2 from the germline V gene are LNHDA and SQIVND (reference sequence). The CDR3 consists of 12 residues. V was cut by 11 bases and J by 4 bases, with 14 bases left in between.

This chain uses TRBV9 with TRBJ2-7; a possible D gene is TRBD1 (5 bases). Trimming left V 3 bases short and J 0 bases short, with 13 bases between. The CDR3 totals 15 residues. CDR1 and CDR2 (germline): SGDLS, YYNGEE. CDR3 DNA: TGTGCCAGCAGCGGGGGCGCCACCAACTCCTACGAGCAGTACTTC. The encoded protein is CASSGGATNSYEQYF.

The chain carries TRBV7-9 and TRBJ2-7; D is perhaps TRBD2 (5 bases). Per germline, CDR1 SEHNR and CDR2 FQNEAQ (reference sequence). CDR3 length: 17 residues. Deletions cut 1 base from V and 0 bases from J, with 16 bases between. DNA of the CDR3: TGTGCCAGCAGCTTAGTAGAGGGTTCAAGCAGCTCCTACGAGCAGTACTTC. It yields the protein CASSLVEGSSSSYEQYF.

The chain uses TRBV9 and TRBJ1-4; TRBD1 matches at 9 bases. The ends lost 3 bases at V and 10 bases at J; junction bases unmatched: 7. This CDR3 has 14 residues. Germline loops: CDR1 SGDLS, CDR2 YYNGEE. CDR3 DNA: TGTGCCAGCAGCGAGGGACAGGGTTTAGGAAAACTGTTTTTT. It yields the protein CASSEGQGLGKLFF.